The 23 T cell receptor beta chains reported below all come from one sample, sequenced in a study of identical twins. One entry per CDR3 protein, called by TCRdb with MiXCR from the 5' RACE reads. The repertoire holds 350,000 to 450,000 distinct CDR3 sequences, with roughly 18% as singletons. The sequencing input was naive T cells sorted from blood. These receptors came from a man aged 45-60 years in good health.

In this sample, this clonotype turned up a few times. The rearrangement links TRBV10-3 to TRBJ2-1; possibly TRBD1 or TRBD2 for D (6 bases each). The germline V and J ends were trimmed by 10 bases and 7 bases, with 20 bases remaining between them. Germline lookup yields CDR1 ENHRY and CDR2 SYGVKD. The CDR3 extends over 14 amino acids. The CDR3 nucleotides are TGTGCCACCAACGTAAGAGGAGGGGGAAATGAGCAGTTCTTC. Translating it yields CATNVRGGGNEQFF.

This clonotype was seen only a few times. The rearrangement joins TRBV18 to TRBJ2-5; no definite D call. Trimming left V 2 bases short and J 5 bases short, with 6 bases between. The CDR3 has 12 residues. CDR1 and CDR2 from the germline V gene are KGHSH and LQKENI. This CDR3 reads CASSPYKETQYF. Here the CDR3 DNA reads TGTGCCAGCTCACCATATAAGGAGACCCAGTACTTC.

The rearrangement uses TRBV14 and TRBJ2-7; 7 bases align to TRBD1. CDR1 and CDR2 (germline): SGHDN, FVKESK. CDR3 size: 15 residues. The ends lost 1 base at V and 4 bases at J; junction bases unmatched: 7. CDR3 coding DNA: TGTGCCAGCAGCCAAGGGACAGGCGGCAAGTACGAGCAGTACTTC. It yields the protein CASSQGTGGKYEQYF.

The chain joins TRBV4-2 to TRBJ2-7; D call uncertain. The CDR3 length is 16 residues. The V and J ends lost 0 bases and 1 base respectively, with 13 bases between them. Per germline, CDR1 LGHNA and CDR2 YNFKEQ. The CDR3 region is CASSQDLALESYEQYF. CDR3 bases: TGTGCCAGCAGCCAAGATTTAGCTCTGGAATCCTACGAGCAGTACTTC.

This clonotype was seen a few times. The chain carries TRBV6-1 and TRBJ1-6; D is perhaps TRBD1 (5 bases). The CDR3 contains 14 residues. Per germline, CDR1 MNHNS and CDR2 SASEGT. V was clipped by 10 bases and J by 9 bases, with 19 bases between them. CDR3 sequence: CATKAGRGGSPLHF. The CDR3 coding sequence is TGTGCCACCAAGGCGGGGCGGGGGGGTTCACCCCTCCACTTT.

The chain uses TRBV24-1 and TRBJ2-1; 9 positions agree with TRBD1. The length of the CDR3 is 15 residues. Germline V gene data show CDR1 as KGHDR and CDR2 as SFDVKD. V trimming: 4 bases; J trimming: 7 bases; junction bases outside the gene matches: 7. The CDR3 region has the DNA TGTGCCACCAGTGACAAGGGACAGGGTCTTAATGAGCAGTTCTTC. Translated: CATSDKGQGLNEQFF.

This clonotype has a count of ten or more. The rearrangement uses TRBV6-1 and TRBJ1-1, with D maybe TRBD1 (5 bases). The CDR3 extends over 12 amino acids. The germline V gene has CDR1 MNHNS and CDR2 SASEGT. V lost 5 bases to trimming and J lost 1 base, with 5 bases between them. The CDR3 DNA sequence: TGTGCCAGCAGTACAGGGAACACTGAAGCTTTCTTT. Protein: CASSTGNTEAFF.

This clonotype was counted only a few times. The chain recombines TRBV15 with TRBJ2-7; no clear D. CDR3 size: 12 residues. Looked up from germline, CDR1 is LNHNV and CDR2 is YYDKDF (reference sequence). The V end lost 5 bases, the J end lost 6 bases, and 11 bases lay between the germline ends. The CDR3 region has the DNA TGTGCCACCAGCGCCCAGTCTCCCGAGCAGTACTTC. This sequence encodes CATSAQSPEQYF.

This chain links TRBV10-3 with TRBJ2-7; the D gene is possibly TRBD1 (6 bases). This CDR3 has 12 amino acids. V lost 3 bases, J lost 5 bases, and 8 bases lay in between. The germline CDR1 and CDR2 sequences are ENHRY and SYGVKD. The CDR3 DNA sequence: TGTGCCATCAGTGACAGGGGCAACGAGCAGTACTTC. Translation: CAISDRGNEQYF.

The CDR3 region is CASSLSAWDTQYF. CDR3 in DNA: TGTGCCAGCAGTTTATCCGCCTGGGATACGCAGTATTTT. The chain uses TRBV27 and TRBJ2-3; D is unresolved. Germline V CDR1 and CDR2: MNHEY, SMNVEV (reference sequence). This CDR3 comprises 13 residues. Trimming pared 0 bases from V and 6 bases from J, leaving 7 bases between.

This clonotype was counted many times. This chain connects TRBV20-1 to TRBJ2-3, with D perhaps matching TRBD2 (5 bases). The CDR3 is 15 amino acids. V dropped 1 base and J dropped 5 bases, with 16 bases sitting between them. CDR1 DFQATT and CDR2 SNEGSKA come from the germline V gene (reference sequence). The CDR3 is CSARVRTLRGDTQYF. The CDR3 DNA follows: TGCAGTGCTAGAGTAAGGACTCTCCGAGGAGATACGCAGTATTTT.

J is TRBJ2-5 and V is TRBV4-3, with unresolved D. In germline, CDR1 is LGHNA, CDR2 YSLEER. The germline V and J ends were trimmed by 1 base and 2 bases, with 11 bases remaining between them. This CDR3 comprises 15 residues. DNA of the CDR3: TGCGCCAGCAGCCAAGGATCAGGACCGCAAGAGACCCAGTACTTC. The encoded protein is CASSQGSGPQETQYF.

This clonotype appeared many times. This chain uses TRBV5-1 with TRBJ1-4; D is undetermined. Germline CDR1 is SGHRS and CDR2 is YFSETQ. This CDR3 is 15 amino acids long. Trimming pared 0 bases from V and 0 bases from J, leaving 6 bases between. The CDR3, as DNA: TGCGCCAGCAGCTTGGTTGGACCAACTAATGAAAAACTGTTTTTT. This encodes CASSLVGPTNEKLFF.

Details on this clonotype: This may come from a read error, since a much larger clone is one base off. The J gene is TRBJ2-7, the V gene TRBV5-6, with D perhaps TRBD1 (6 bases). V dropped 5 bases and J dropped 3 bases, with 12 bases sitting between them. The CDR3 has 13 residues. The V gene's germline CDR1 is SGHDT and CDR2 YYEEEE. The CDR3 DNA reads TGTGCCAGCAGGGAACAGGGATTCTACGAGCAGTACTTC. Protein sequence: CASREQGFYEQYF. Together with reference TRBV5-6 and TRBJ2-7, the CDR3 gives the full variable domain: DAGVTQSPTHLIKTRGQQVTLRCSPKSGHDTVSWYQQALGQGPQFIFQYYEEEERQRGNFPDRFSGHQFPNYSSELNVNALLLGDSALYLCASREQGFYEQYFGPGTRLTVT.

This clonotype has more than one count but fewer than ten. The chain carries TRBV5-1 and TRBJ2-7, with TRBD2 identical over 12 bases. CDR3 length equals 13 residues. CDR1 and CDR2 (germline): SGHRS, YFSETQ. V lost 5 bases, J lost 7 bases, and 4 bases stayed unmatched. The CDR3 DNA is TGCGCCAGCAGGACTAGCGGGAGTCAGGAGCAGTACTTC. It yields the protein CASRTSGSQEQYF.

This clonotype was seen a handful of times. This rearrangement joins TRBV7-2 to TRBJ2-7, with 8 positions matching TRBD2. Germline CDR1 SGHTA, CDR2 FQGNSA. This CDR3 contains 17 residues. Losses at the gene ends were 1 base for V and 2 bases for J; bases not matched to a gene: 10. CDR3 sequence (DNA): TGTGCCAGCAGCTTAGTTGCGACCCGGGGGGGGGCCTACGAGCAGTACTTC. It is translated as CASSLVATRGGAYEQYF. Full variable domain (rest looked up from reference TRBV7-2 and TRBJ2-7): GAGVSQSPSNKVTEKGKDVELRCDPISGHTALYWYRQSLGQGLEFLIYFQGNSAPDKSGLPSDRFSAERTGGSVSTLTIQRTQQEDSAVYLCASSLVATRGGAYEQYFGPGTRLTVT.

The V gene is TRBV19, the J gene TRBJ2-3, with D maybe TRBD2 (7 bases). V lost 4 bases, J lost 6 bases, and 8 bases lay in between. The length of the CDR3 is 12 residues. CDR1 LNHDA and CDR2 SQIVND come from the germline V gene (reference sequence). CDR3 amino acids: CASSKGGDTQYF. The CDR3 DNA sequence: TGTGCCAGTAGTAAGGGGGGGGATACGCAGTATTTT.

The chain joins TRBV5-1 to TRBJ2-7, with 9 bases lining up with TRBD1. Germline V gives CDR1 SGHRS, CDR2 YFSETQ. V was clipped by 3 bases and J by 3 bases; unmatched bases: 10. This CDR3 region has 16 residues. CDR3 sequence (DNA): TGCGCCAGCAGCTGGCTACAGGGGGCGATCAACTACGAGCAGTACTTC. This encodes CASSWLQGAINYEQYF.

This clonotype was observed a handful of times. The V gene is TRBV4-1, the J gene TRBJ2-4, with D possibly TRBD1 on 8 matching bases. The CDR3 consists of 18 residues. V was shortened by 3 bases and J by 3 bases, with 21 bases between the two germline ends. Germline assignment: CDR1 MGHRA and CDR2 YSYEKL. CDR3 in DNA: TGCGCCAGCAGCCAGGGAGGGGCCAGGGGGCTATTCAAAAACATTCAGTACTTC. This sequence encodes CASSQGGARGLFKNIQYF.

This clonotype was observed at least ten times. V is TRBV7-9 and J is TRBJ1-1; 9 bases line up with TRBD1. This CDR3 is built from 12 residues. In germline, CDR1 is SEHNR, CDR2 FQNEAQ (reference sequence). With V trimmed by 5 bases and J by 7 bases, 2 bases remained unmatched. The chain's CDR3 is CASSATGGEAFF. CDR3 bases: TGTGCCAGCAGCGCGACAGGGGGTGAAGCTTTCTTT.

This clonotype was seen ten or more times. The chain carries TRBV28 and TRBJ1-1; D is uncertain. Trimming cost V 0 bases and J 1 base, with 9 bases left between them. CDR3 length: 15 residues. Germline values: CDR1 MDHEN, CDR2 SYDVKM. CDR3 coding DNA: TGTGCCAGCAGTTTATGGCTTTATCAGAACACTGAAGCTTTCTTT. Its translation: CASSLWLYQNTEAFF.

This clonotype was seen repeatedly, ten times or more. The chain has TRBV5-1 and TRBJ2-1, with D perhaps assigned TRBD1 or TRBD2 (5 bases each). The V end lost 1 base, the J end lost 0 bases, and 14 bases lay between the germline ends. There are 17 residues in the CDR3. The V gene's germline CDR1 is SGHRS and CDR2 YFSETQ. CDR3 nucleotides: TGCGCCAGCAGCTTGCGGGGCCCGCGTAGCTCCTACAATGAGCAGTTCTTC. Encoded protein: CASSLRGPRSSYNEQFF.

The rearrangement uses TRBV6-2 or TRBV6-3 and TRBJ2-1, with D possibly being TRBD1 (5 bases). V was clipped by 4 bases and J by 0 bases, with 10 bases between them. CDR1 MNHEY and CDR2 SVGEGT come from the germline V gene. The CDR3 consists of 15 residues. CDR3 loop: CASSSLTVSYNEQFF. CDR3 coding DNA: TGTGCCAGCAGTTCCTTGACAGTCTCCTACAATGAGCAGTTCTTC.